This T cell receptor beta chain was recorded in a study of control samples from healthy donors and cancer patients (TCRdb year 2020). The library was prepared using the immunoSEQ multiplex PCR assay. In its TCRdb copy, this immuneACCESS table keeps in-frame sequences only and misses some clones. Where compared with another copy, unresolved V genes explain less than half of these, and the others have no known cause. Here the sample has roughly 54,000 clones; approximately 95% occur a single time. The top ten clones comprise 1.5% to 2% of the sample. A word on this clone: Its antigen target is currently unknown. No base quality information exists; no much larger clone differs at one position.

The CDR3 spans 12 residues, from the cysteine through the phenylalanine. Only the CDR3 portion is preserved as DNA: 36 bases, with reading frame beginning at the first base. As encoded in the germline V gene, CDR1 is SNHLY while CDR2 is FYNNEI. Between the V and J ends, shortened by 7 bases and 1 base respectively, the junction contains 7 bases. The chain is assembled from TRBV2 and TRBJ2-5, with the identity of the D gene unclear. The receptor was isolated from a woman aged 30 to 39 in good health. The specimen was blood. The CDR3 here reads CASTTTQETQYF. The nucleotide sequence reads as follows: TGTGCCAGCACTACCACCCAAGAGACCCAGTACTTC. With the rest looked up from the reference TRBV2 and TRBJ2-5 genes rather than sequenced, the full variable domain is EPEVTQTPSHQVTQMGQEVILRCVPISNHLYFYWYRQILGQKVEFLVSFYNNEISEKSEIFDDQFSVERPDGSNFTLKIRSTKLEDSAMYFCASTTTQETQYFGPGTRLLVL.